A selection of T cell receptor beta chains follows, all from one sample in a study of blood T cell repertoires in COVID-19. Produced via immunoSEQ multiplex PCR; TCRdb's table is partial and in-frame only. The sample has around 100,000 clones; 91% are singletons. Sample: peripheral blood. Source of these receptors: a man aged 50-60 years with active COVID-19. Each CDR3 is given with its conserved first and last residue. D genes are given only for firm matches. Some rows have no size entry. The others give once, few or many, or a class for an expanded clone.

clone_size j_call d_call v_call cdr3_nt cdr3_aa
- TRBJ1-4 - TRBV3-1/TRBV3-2 TGTGCCAGCAGCCCCCGGACAGATGAAAAACTGTTTTTT CASSPRTDEKLFF
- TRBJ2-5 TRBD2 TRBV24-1 TGTGCCACCAGTGATTTAACGCGGGAGGGCCTGGAGACCCAGTACTTC CATSDLTREGLETQYF
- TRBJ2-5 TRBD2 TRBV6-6 TGTGCCAGCAGTACTGGGACTAGCGGGAGCGAGACCCAGTACTTC CASSTGTSGSETQYF
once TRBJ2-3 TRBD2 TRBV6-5 TGTGCCAGCAGTTTTCAGCGGGGACGTACAGATACGCAGTATTTT CASSFQRGRTDTQYF
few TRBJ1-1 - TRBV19 TGTGCCAGTAGTATCTCCGGGGGGGACACTGAAGCTTTCTTT CASSISGGDTEAFF
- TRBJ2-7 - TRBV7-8 TGTGCCAGCAGCTTACGTCCCGTAGGGAGTTACTACGAGCAGTACTTC CASSLRPVGSYYEQYF
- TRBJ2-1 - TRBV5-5 TGTGCCAGCAGCCAGAACGGGAGTCCCTACAATGAGCAGTTCTTC CASSQNGSPYNEQFF
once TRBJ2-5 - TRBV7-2 TGTGCCAGCAGCCCGACAGAAAAAGGGACCCAGTACTTC CASSPTEKGTQYF
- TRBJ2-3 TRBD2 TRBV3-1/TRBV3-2 TGTGCCAGCAGCCCTTCTAGACGGGGGGGCTCAGATACGCAGTATTTT CASSPSRRGGSDTQYF
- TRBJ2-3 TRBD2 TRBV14 TGTGCCAGCAGCCAAACTAGCGTTAGCACAGATACGCAGTATTTT CASSQTSVSTDTQYF
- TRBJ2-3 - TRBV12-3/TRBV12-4 TGTGCCAGCAGCCTTAGCGGATATACGCAGTATTTT CASSLSGYTQYF
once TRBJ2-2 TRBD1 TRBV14 TGTGCCAGCAGCCGTAATACAGGGGTCAACACCGGGGAGCTGTTTTTT CASSRNTGVNTGELFF
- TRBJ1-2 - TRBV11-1 TGTGCCAGCAGCCTCGGGTCTTCAAACTATGGCTACACCTTC CASSLGSSNYGYTF
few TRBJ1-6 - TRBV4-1 TGCGCCAGCAGCCAAGAGCCGGGGAGGAATTCACCCCTCCACTTT CASSQEPGRNSPLHF
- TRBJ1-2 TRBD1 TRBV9 TGTGCCAGCAGCCCAAGGACAGGGGCCCCTAGTCGAGGCTACACCTTC CASSPRTGAPSRGYTF
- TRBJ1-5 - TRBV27 TGTGCCAGCAGTTTACGGGGAGCGGATCAGCCCCAGCATTTT CASSLRGADQPQHF
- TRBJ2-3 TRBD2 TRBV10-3 TGTGCCATCAGACCCGGACTAGCGGGGGTTAGCACAGATACGCAGTATTTT CAIRPGLAGVSTDTQYF
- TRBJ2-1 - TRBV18 TGTGCCAGCTCCCCACCGGCCAGGTTATGGGAGCAGTTCTTC CASSPPARLWEQFF
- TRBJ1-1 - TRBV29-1 TGCAGCGTCACACCAGGGGTACGGACTGAAGCTTTCTTT CSVTPGVRTEAFF
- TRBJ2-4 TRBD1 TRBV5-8 TGTGCCAGCAGCTCGGGACAGGGGATTCGCAAAAACATTCAGTACTTC CASSSGQGIRKNIQYF
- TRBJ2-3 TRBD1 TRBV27 TGTGCCAGCAGTTTAGACAGGGTGACGGATACGCAGTATTTT CASSLDRVTDTQYF
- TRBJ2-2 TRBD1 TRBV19 TGTGCCAGCTCGCTCTTACTACAGGGGCCCACCGGGGAGCTGTTTTTT CASSLLLQGPTGELFF
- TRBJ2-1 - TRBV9 TGTGCCAGCAGCGTTAGCGGTTCTGGAAATGAGCAGTTCTTC CASSVSGSGNEQFF
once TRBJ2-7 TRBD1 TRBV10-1 TGCGCCAGCAGTGAGAATCCGGACAGGCACTCCTACGAGCAGTACTTC CASSENPDRHSYEQYF
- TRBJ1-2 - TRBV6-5 TGTGCCAGCAGTTACTGGGGGGGTGGGAACTATGGCTACACCTTC CASSYWGGGNYGYTF
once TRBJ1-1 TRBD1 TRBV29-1 TGCAGCGTTGACTTGGGGCAGGGGGCCGGCACTGAAGCTTTCTTT CSVDLGQGAGTEAFF
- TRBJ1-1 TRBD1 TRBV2 TGTGCCAGCAGGCCAGACAGGGGGGTGAACACTGAAGCTTTCTTT CASRPDRGVNTEAFF
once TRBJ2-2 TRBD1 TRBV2 TGTGCCAGAGCCGGGACAGAGGCCCCCGGGGAGCTGTTTTTT CARAGTEAPGELFF
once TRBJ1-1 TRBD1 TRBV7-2 TGTGCCAGCAGCGGAACAGGGGGAGGAACTGAAGCTTTCTTT CASSGTGGGTEAFF
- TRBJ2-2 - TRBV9 TGTGCCAGCAGCGTAGACCCCGGGACTTGGAACACCGGGGAGCTGTTTTTT CASSVDPGTWNTGELFF
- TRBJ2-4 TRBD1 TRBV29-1 TGCAGCACGGGACAGGGGGGCATTCAGTACTTC CSTGQGGIQYF
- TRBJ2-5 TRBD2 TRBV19 TGTGCCAGTAGTATAGGAGCGGGGGGGCCAGAGACCCAGTACTTC CASSIGAGGPETQYF
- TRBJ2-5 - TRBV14 TGTGCCAGCAGCCCGACTCACCTGGGTCAGGAGACCCAGTACTTC CASSPTHLGQETQYF
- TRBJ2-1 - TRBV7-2 TGTGCCAGCAGCTTAGAATACAGTTCCCATGAGCAGTTCTTC CASSLEYSSHEQFF
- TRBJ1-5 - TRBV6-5 TGTGCCAGCACCCGGGGGCAGGGAGGGGATCAGCCCCAGCATTTT CASTRGQGGDQPQHF
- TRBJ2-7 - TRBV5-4 TGTGCCAGCAGCTTGTTCGACAGAAAATACGAGCAGTACTTC CASSLFDRKYEQYF
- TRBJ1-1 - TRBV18 TGTGCCAGCTCACCACAGAGAGAGAACACTGAAGCTTTCTTT CASSPQRENTEAFF
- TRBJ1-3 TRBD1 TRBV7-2 TGTGCCAGCAGCACCGGGACAGGCTCTGGAAACACCATATATTTT CASSTGTGSGNTIYF
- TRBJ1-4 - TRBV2 TGTGCCAGCAGTGAACAAGGGGATCGTGAAAAACTGTTTTTT CASSEQGDREKLFF
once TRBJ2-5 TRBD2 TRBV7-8 TGTGCCAGCAGCCGCCCGGGGGGGTCCCAGTACTTC CASSRPGGSQYF
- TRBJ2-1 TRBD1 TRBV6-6 TGTGCCAGCAGTTCAGGGGGCTGGGTCGACAATGAGCAGTTCTTC CASSSGGWVDNEQFF